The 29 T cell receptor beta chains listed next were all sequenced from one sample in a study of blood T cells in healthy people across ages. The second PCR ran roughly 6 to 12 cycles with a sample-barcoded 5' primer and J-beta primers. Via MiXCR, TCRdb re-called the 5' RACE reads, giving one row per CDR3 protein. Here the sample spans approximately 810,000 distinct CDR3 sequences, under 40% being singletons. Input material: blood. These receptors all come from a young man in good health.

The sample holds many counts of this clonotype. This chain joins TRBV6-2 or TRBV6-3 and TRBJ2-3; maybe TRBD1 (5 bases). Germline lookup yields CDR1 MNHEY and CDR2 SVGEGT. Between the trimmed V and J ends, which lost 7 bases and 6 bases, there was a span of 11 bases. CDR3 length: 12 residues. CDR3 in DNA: TGTGCCAGCACCCACGACAGTGATACGCAGTATTTT. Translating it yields CASTHDSDTQYF.

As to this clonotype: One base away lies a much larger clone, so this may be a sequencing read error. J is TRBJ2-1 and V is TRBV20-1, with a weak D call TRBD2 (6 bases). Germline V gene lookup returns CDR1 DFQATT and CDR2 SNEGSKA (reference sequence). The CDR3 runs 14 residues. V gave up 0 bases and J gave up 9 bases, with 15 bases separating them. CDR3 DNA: TGCAGTGCTAGAGATGTCCTAGCGAGGGGTGAGCAGTTCTTC. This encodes CSARDVLARGEQFF.

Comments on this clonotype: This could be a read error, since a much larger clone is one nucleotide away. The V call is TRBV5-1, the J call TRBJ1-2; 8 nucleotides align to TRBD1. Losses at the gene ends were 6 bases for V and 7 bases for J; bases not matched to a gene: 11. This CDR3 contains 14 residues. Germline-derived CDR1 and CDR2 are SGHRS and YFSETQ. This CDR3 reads CASNLATGDSGYTF. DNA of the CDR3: TGCGCCAGCAATCTGGCGACAGGGGATTCTGGCTACACCTTC.

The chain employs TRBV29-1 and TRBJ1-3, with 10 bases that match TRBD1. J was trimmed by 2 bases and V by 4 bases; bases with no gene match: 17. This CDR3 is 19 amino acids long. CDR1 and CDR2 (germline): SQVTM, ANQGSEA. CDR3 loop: CSVGGHPGQGKSTGNTIYF. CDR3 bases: TGCAGCGTTGGGGGACATCCGGGACAGGGGAAATCTACTGGAAACACCATATATTTT.

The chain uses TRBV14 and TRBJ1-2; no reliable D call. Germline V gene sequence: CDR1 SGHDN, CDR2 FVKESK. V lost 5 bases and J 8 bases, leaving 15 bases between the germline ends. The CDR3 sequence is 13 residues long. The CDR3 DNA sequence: TGTGCCAGCAGCTCCCGAACCAAATTCGGCTACACCTTC. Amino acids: CASSSRTKFGYTF.

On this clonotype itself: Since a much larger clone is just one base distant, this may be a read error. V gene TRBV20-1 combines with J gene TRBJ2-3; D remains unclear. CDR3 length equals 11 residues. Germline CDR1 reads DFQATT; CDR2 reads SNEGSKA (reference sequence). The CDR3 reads CSAAPTNTRYF. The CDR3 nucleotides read TGCAGTGCCGCCCCAACGAATACGCGGTATTTT.

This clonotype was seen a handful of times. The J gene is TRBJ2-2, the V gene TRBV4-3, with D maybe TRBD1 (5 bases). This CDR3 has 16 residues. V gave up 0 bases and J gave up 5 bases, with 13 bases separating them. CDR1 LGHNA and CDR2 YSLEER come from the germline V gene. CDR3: CASSQDRTRGTGELFF. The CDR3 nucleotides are TGCGCCAGCAGCCAAGATCGGACAAGGGGAACCGGGGAGCTGTTTTTT.

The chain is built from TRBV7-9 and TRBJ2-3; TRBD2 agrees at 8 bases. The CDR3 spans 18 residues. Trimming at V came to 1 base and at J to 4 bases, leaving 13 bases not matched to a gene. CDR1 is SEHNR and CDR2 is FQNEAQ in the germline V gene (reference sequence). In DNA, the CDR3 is TGTGCCAGCAGCTTAGAAGTGGTGGGACTAGACTTACCAGATACGCAGTATTTT. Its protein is CASSLEVVGLDLPDTQYF.

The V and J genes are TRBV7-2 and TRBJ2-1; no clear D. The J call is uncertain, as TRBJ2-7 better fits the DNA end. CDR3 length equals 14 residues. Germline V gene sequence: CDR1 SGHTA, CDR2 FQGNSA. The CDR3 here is CASSLAEDYNEQYF. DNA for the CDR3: TGTGCCAGCAGCTTAGCCGAGGATTACAATGAGCAGTACTTC.

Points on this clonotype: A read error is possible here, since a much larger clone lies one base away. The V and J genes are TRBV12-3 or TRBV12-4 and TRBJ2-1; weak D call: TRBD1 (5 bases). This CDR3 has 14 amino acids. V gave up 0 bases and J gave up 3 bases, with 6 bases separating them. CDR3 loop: CASSLAGHYNEQFF. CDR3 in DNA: TGTGCCAGCAGTTTAGCGGGGCACTACAATGAGCAGTTCTTC.

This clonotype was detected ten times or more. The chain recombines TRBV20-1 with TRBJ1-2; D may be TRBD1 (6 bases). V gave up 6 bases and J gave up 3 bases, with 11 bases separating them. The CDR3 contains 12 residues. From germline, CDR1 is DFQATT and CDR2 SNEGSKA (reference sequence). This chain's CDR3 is CSARGFDYGYTF. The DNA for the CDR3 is TGCAGTGCCAGGGGCTTTGACTATGGCTACACCTTC.

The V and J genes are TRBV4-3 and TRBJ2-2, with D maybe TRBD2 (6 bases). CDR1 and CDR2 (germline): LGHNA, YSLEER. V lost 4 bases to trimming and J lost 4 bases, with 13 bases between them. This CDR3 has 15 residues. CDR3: CASSREGGVTGELFF. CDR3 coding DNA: TGCGCCAGCAGCCGGGAAGGAGGGGTCACCGGGGAGCTGTTTTTT.

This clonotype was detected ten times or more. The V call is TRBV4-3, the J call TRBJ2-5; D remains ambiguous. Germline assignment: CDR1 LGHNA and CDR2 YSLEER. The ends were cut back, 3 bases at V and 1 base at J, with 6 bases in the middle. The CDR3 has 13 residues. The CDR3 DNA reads TGCGCCAGCAGCCAGGAGTTCCAAGAGACCCAGTACTTC. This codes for CASSQEFQETQYF.

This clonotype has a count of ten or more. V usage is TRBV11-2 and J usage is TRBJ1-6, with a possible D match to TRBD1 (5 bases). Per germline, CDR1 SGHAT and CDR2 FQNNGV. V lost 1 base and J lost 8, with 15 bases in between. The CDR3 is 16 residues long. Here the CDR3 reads CASSLGGVRVHSPLHF. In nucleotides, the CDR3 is TGTGCCAGCAGCTTAGGTGGTGTCAGGGTACATTCACCCCTCCACTTT.

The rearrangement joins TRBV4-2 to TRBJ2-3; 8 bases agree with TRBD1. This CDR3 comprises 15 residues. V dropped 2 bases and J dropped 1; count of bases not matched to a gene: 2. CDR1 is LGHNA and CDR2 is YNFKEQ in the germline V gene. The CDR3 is CASSQLQGGTDTQYF. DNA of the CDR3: TGTGCCAGCAGCCAACTACAGGGGGGCACAGATACGCAGTATTTT.

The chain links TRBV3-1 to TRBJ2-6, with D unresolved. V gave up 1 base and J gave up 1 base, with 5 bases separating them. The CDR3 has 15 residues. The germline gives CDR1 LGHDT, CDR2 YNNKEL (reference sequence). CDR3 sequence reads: CASSQATSGANVLTF. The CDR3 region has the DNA TGTGCCAGCAGCCAAGCGACTTCTGGGGCCAACGTCCTGACTTTC. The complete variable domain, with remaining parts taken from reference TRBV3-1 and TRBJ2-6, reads DTAVSQTPKYLVTQMGNDKSIKCEQNLGHDTMYWYKQDSKKFLKIMFSYNNKELIINETVPNRFSPKSPDKAHLNLHINSLELGDSAVYFCASSQATSGANVLTFGAGSRLTVL.

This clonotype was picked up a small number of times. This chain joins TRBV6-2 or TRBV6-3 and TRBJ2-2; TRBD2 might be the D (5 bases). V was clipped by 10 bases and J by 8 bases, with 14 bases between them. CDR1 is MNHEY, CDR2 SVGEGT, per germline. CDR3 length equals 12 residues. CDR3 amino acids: CATHMIAGELFF. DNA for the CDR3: TGTGCCACCCACATGATAGCGGGGGAGCTGTTTTTT.

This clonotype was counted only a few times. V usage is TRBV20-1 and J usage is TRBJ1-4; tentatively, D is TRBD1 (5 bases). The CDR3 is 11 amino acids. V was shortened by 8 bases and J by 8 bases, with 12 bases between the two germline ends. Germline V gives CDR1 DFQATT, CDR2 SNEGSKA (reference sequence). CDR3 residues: CSWGVREKLFF. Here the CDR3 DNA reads TGCAGTTGGGGGGTACGGGAAAAACTGTTTTTT.

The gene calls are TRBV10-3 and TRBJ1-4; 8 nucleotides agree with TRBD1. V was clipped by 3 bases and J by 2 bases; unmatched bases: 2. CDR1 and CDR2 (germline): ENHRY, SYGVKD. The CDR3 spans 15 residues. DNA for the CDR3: TGTGCCATCAGTGACACAGGGGGGACTAATGAAAAACTGTTTTTT. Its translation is CAISDTGGTNEKLFF.

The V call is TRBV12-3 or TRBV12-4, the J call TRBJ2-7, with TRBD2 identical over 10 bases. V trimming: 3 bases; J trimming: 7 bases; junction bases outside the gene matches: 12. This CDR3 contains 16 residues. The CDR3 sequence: CASSFSGGLSYNEQYF. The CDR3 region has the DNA TGTGCCAGCAGTTTTAGCGGGGGGCTGTCCTACAATGAGCAGTACTTC.

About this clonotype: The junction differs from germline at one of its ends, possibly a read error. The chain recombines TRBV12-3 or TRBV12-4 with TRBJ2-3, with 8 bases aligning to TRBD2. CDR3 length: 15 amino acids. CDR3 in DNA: TGTGCCAGCACCGTCGGGGGGGAGACAACAGATATGCAGTATTTT. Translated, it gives CASTVGGETTDMQYF.

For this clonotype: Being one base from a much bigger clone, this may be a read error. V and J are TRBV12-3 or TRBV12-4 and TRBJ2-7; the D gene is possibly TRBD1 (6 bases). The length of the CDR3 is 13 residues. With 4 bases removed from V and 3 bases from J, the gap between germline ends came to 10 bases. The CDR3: CASSSEDSYEQYF. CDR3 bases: TGTGCCAGCAGTTCAGAGGACAGCTACGAGCAGTACTTC.

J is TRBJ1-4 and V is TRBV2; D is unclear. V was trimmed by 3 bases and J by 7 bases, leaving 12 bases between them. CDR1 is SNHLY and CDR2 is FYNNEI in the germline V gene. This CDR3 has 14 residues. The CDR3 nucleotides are TGTGCCAGCAGTGAGACGGGGATGGTTGAAAAACTGTTTTTT. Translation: CASSETGMVEKLFF. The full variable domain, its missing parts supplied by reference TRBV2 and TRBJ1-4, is EPEVTQTPSHQVTQMGQEVILRCVPISNHLYFYWYRQILGQKVEFLVSFYNNEISEKSEIFDDQFSVERPDGSNFTLKIRSTKLEDSAMYFCASSETGMVEKLFFGSGTQLSVL.

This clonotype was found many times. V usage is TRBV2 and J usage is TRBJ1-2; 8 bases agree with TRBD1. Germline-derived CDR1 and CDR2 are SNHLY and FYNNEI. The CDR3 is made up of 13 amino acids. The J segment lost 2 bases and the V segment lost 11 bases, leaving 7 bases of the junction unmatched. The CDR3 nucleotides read TGTGCCCAAGGTCAGGGGGCGAACTATGGCTACACCTTC. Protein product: CAQGQGANYGYTF.

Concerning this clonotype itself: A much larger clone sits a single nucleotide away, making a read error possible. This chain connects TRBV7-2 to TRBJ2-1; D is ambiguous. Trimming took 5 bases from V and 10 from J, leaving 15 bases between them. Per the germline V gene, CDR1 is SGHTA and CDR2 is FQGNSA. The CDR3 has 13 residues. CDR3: CASSPSPSYEQFF. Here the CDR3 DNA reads TGTGCCAGCAGCCCGAGCCCCTCCTACGAGCAGTTCTTC.

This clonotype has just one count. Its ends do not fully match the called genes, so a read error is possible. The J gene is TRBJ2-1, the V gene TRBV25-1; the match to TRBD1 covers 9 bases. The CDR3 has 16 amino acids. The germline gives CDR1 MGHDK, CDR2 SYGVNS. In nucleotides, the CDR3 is TGTGCCAGCAGTGATCCAGGACAGGGGCCGGACAATGAGCAGCTCTTC. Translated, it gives CASSDPGQGPDNEQLF. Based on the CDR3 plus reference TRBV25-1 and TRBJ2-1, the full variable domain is EADIYQTPRYLVIGTGKKITLECSQTMGHDKMYWYQQDPGMELHLIHYSYGVNSTEKGDLSSESTVSRIRTEHFPLTLESARPSHTSQYLCASSDPGQGPDNEQLFGPGTRLTVL.

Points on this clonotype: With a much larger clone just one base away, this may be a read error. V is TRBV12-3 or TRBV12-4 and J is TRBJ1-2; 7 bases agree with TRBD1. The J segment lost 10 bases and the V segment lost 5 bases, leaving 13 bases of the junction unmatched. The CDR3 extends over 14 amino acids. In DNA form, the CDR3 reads TGTGCCAGCAGTATCCGGGACAGTCCTTCCAACTACACCTTC. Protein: CASSIRDSPSNYTF.

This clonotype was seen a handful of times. The CDR3 is CASSSMGGEETQYF. The CDR3, as DNA: TGCGCCAGCAGCTCGATGGGTGGGGAAGAGACCCAGTACTTC. V is TRBV5-1 and J is TRBJ2-5; D remains ambiguous. Trimming stripped 3 bases from V and 3 bases from J, with 12 bases between. The germline V gene encodes CDR1 SGHRS and CDR2 YFSETQ. The length of the CDR3 is 14 residues.

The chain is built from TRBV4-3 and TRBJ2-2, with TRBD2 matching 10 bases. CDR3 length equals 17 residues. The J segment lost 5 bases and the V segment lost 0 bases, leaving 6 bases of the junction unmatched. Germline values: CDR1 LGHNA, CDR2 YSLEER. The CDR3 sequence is CASSQERVAGGTGELFF. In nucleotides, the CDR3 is TGCGCCAGCAGCCAAGAACGAGTAGCGGGGGGTACCGGGGAGCTGTTTTTT.